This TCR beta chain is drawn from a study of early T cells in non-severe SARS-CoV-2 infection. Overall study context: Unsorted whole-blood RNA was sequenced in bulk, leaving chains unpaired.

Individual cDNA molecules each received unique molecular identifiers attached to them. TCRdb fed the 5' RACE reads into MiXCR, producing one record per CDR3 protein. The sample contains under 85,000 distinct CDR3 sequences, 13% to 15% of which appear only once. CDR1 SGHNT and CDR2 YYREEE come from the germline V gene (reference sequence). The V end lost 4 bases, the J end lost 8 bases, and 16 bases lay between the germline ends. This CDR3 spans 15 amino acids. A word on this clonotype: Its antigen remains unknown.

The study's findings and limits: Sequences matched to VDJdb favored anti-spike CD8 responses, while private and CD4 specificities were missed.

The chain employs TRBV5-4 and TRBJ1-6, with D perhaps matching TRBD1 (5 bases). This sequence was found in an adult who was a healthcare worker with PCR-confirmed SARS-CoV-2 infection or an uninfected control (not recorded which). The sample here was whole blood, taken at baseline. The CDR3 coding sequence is TGTGCCAGCAGCCCTAGCCCAGGGCAGGATTCACCCCTCCACTTT. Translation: CASSPSPGQDSPLHF.